One and the same sample provided the 8 T cell receptor beta chains below, sequenced in a study of neurological immune-mediated disorders. TCRdb re-analysed the 5' RACE reads in MiXCR, keeping a single row per CDR3 protein. Among about 82,000 distinct CDR3 sequences listed, approximately 2.8% were seen once. The sample taken for sequencing was PBMCs. Every receptor here comes from a woman aged 25 to 39 with multiple sclerosis.

This clonotype came up many times. The gene calls are TRBV20-1 and TRBJ1-3, with TRBD1 matching 8 bases. Looked up from germline, CDR1 is DFQATT and CDR2 is SNEGSKA (reference sequence). After removal of 5 bases from V and 2 bases from J, the junction contained 5 bases not matched to a gene. This CDR3 contains 14 residues. The DNA of the CDR3 is TGCAGTGCTCAAACGACAGGGGCTGGAAACACCATATATTTT. Encoded protein: CSAQTTGAGNTIYF.

This clonotype was observed many times. V and J are TRBV29-1 and TRBJ1-1; D is unresolved. The CDR3 is made up of 11 amino acids. V was trimmed by 5 bases and J by 3 bases, leaving 7 bases between them. Germline V gives CDR1 SQVTM, CDR2 ANQGSEA. CDR3 in amino acids: CSVPRHTEAFF. The CDR3 bases are TGCAGCGTTCCAAGGCACACTGAAGCTTTCTTT.

This clonotype was seen ten or more times. The V and J genes are TRBV20-1 and TRBJ1-4, with D tentatively TRBD1 (5 bases). The length of the CDR3 is 13 residues. Germline assignment: CDR1 DFQATT and CDR2 SNEGSKA (reference sequence). V lost 4 bases to trimming and J lost 4 bases, with 10 bases between them. CDR3 bases: TGCAGTGCTATAGACAGCTATAATGAAAAACTGTTTTTT. Translated: CSAIDSYNEKLFF.

This clonotype has more than one count but fewer than ten. The gene calls are TRBV28 and TRBJ2-1; D call uncertain. The CDR3 extends over 12 amino acids. CDR1 and CDR2 (germline): MDHEN, SYDVKM. V lost 3 bases to trimming and J lost 8 bases, with 8 bases between them. The DNA of the CDR3 is TGTGCCAGCAGTTTTTCAGTTGATGAGCAGTTCTTC. Amino acids: CASSFSVDEQFF.

This clonotype was seen at least ten times. This chain joins TRBV20-1 and TRBJ1-2; 8 nucleotides align to TRBD1. Germline trimming cut 6 bases from V and 4 bases from J; bases unmatched to any gene: 10. The germline gives CDR1 DFQATT, CDR2 SNEGSKA (reference sequence). This CDR3 contains 14 residues. DNA for the CDR3: TGCAGTGCCGGCCAGGCAGGGGGCAGCTATGGCTACACCTTC. Its translation is CSAGQAGGSYGYTF.

This clonotype turned up a few times. The chain joins TRBV7-2 to TRBJ2-2; 8 nucleotides agree with TRBD2. Trimming cost V 4 bases and J 4 bases; bases outside gene matches: 5. Germline CDR1 and CDR2: SGHTA and FQGNSA. This CDR3 contains 15 residues. The CDR3 protein is CASSYREGGTGELFF. In DNA form, the CDR3 reads TGTGCCAGCAGCTACCGGGAGGGCGGCACCGGGGAGCTGTTTTTT.

This clonotype appeared many times. V usage is TRBV19 and J usage is TRBJ2-7; the D call may be TRBD1 or TRBD2 (5 bases each). Trimming took 5 bases from V and 5 from J, leaving 13 bases between them. The CDR3 has 13 residues. Germline values: CDR1 LNHDA, CDR2 SQIVND (reference sequence). The CDR3 DNA reads TGTGCCAGTAGTCCGGGACGTCGGGACGAGCAGTACTTC. Encoded protein: CASSPGRRDEQYF.

This clonotype was observed many times. The chain couples TRBV20-1 to TRBJ2-7; maybe TRBD2 (7 bases). Germline V gene data show CDR1 as DFQATT and CDR2 as SNEGSKA (reference sequence). V was clipped by 5 bases and J by 7 bases, with 18 bases between them. This CDR3 region has 13 residues. The CDR3 sequence is CSAEGGGAWEQYF. In nucleotides, the CDR3 is TGCAGTGCTGAGGGGGGGGGCGCTTGGGAGCAGTACTTC.